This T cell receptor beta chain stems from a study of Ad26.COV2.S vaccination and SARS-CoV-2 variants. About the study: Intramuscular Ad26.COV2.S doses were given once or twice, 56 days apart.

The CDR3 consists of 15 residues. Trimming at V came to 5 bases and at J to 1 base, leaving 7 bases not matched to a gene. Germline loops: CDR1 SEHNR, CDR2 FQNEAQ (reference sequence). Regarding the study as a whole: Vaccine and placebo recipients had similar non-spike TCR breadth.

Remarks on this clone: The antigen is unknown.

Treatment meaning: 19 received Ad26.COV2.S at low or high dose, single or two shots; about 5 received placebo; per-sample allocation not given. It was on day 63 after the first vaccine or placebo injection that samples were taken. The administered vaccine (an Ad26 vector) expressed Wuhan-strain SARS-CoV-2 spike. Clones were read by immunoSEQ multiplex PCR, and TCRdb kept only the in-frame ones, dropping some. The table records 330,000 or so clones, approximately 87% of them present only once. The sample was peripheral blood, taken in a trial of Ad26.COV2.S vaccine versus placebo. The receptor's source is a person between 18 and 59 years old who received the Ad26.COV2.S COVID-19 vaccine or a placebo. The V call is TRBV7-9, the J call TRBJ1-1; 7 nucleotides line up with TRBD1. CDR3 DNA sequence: TGTGCCAGCAGCCCACGAGGGGGCCCGAACACTGAAGCTTTCTTT. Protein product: CASSPRGGPNTEAFF. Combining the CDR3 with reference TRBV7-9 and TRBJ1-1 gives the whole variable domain DTGVSQNPRHKITKRGQNVTFRCDPISEHNRLYWYRQTLGQGPEFLTYFQNEAQLEKSRLLSDRFSAERPKGSFSTLEIQRTEQGDSAMYLCASSPRGGPNTEAFFGQGTRLTVV.